This entry describes one T cell receptor beta chain. Its cognate antigen is unknown. V gave up 6 bases and J gave up 2 bases, with 9 bases separating them. Germline CDR1 reads MNHNS; CDR2 reads SASEGT. This CDR3 comprises 13 residues. Authors' analysis steps: Clinicopathological groups of papillary thyroid cancer showed CDR3 differences that were used to build a distant-metastasis classifier. TCRdb re-analyzed the PCR reads through MiXCR. The authors' filters were not applied to this entry. The repertoire holds around 28,000 clones, under 15% seen once, with approximately 4.9% in the top ten. The sample comes from a study of metastatic and nonmetastatic thyroid tumors. Turning to the study itself: From malignant and benign thyroid patients, repertoires in blood and in tumor or nodule tissue were compared.

No patient had received any treatment before thyroid surgery. Study-level points and caveats: Patients with malignant thyroid tumors reportedly had significantly higher TCR beta diversity than those with benign nodules, in blood and tumor.

The rearrangement links TRBV6-1 to TRBJ2-3; weak D call: TRBD2 (5 bases). This TCR was recovered from a female donor with papillary thyroid cancer or a benign thyroid nodule (not recorded which). Some clones in this sample may be carry-over from other donors' samples. Sequencing used blood. Written as DNA, the CDR3 is TGTGCCAGCAGGACTACCACCACAGATACGCAGTATTTT. Its protein is CASRTTTTDTQYF.